This T cell receptor (beta chain) came from a study of CD8+ T cells in alopecia areata listed by TCRdb under 2018. General notes on the study: The treated patients took part in an open-label pilot trial in which moderate-to-severe alopecia areata was treated with oral tofacitinib at 5 to 10 mg twice daily. Disease severity in treated patients was measured with the SALT score, which quantifies the percentage of affected scalp surface area. Tofacitinib was administered for 6 to 18 months, and 6 months of follow-up off drug were then conducted to assess delayed response and recurrence. RNA came from the PAXgene miRNA kit for fixed scalp, the miRNeasy kit for PBMCs, and the RNeasy kit for mouse skin. TCRbeta CDR3 regions were amplified by immunoSEQ multiplex PCR with 35 Vbeta forward and 13 Jbeta reverse primers. High-throughput TCRbeta sequencing was used to examine T cell clonal expansion in alopecia areata in both the C3H/HeJ mouse model and human patients. Scalp tissue and sorted CD4+ and CD8+ peripheral blood T cells from patchy and totalis/universalis alopecia areata patients and from healthy controls were covered by human TCRbeta sequencing. Tofacitinib-treated patients had biopsies at baseline and at 4 and 24 weeks of treatment, with a later scalp biopsy in several patients. Scalp clonality was compared across normal scalp (n=4), patchy alopecia areata scalp (n=8), and alopecia totalis/universalis scalp (n=8).

Reading from cysteine to phenylalanine, the CDR3 counts 14 amino acids. The DNA shown is the 42-base CDR3, in frame from base 1. In the germline V gene, CDR1 corresponds to LGHNA and CDR2 to YNFKEQ. The germline ends are 10 bases apart after V is trimmed by 1 base and J by 4 bases. Library method: the immunoSEQ multiplex PCR assay. RNA was extracted from all samples and reverse transcribed into cDNA, which served as template for TCR sequencing. SuperScript III was used to make first-strand cDNA, primed with a 2:1 mix of oligo-dT and random hexamers. A synthetic immune receptor repertoire was used to gauge amplification bias, and whatever bias remained was removed computationally. Turning to the authors' computational methods: Raw reads were preprocessed for error removal, and CDR3 was defined according to IMGT conventions as running from the conserved cysteine to phenylalanine. Clonality was computed by normalizing Shannon entropy by log2 of the number of productive unique TCRs and subtracting the result from 1. Scalp TCRbeta sequences were cross-referenced with sorted blood CD4 and CD8 repertoires so that the CD4 or CD8 identity of scalp clones could be inferred. TCRdb obtained this table from immuneACCESS and retained in-frame rearrangements with V and J assigned. These tables miss some clones; where compared with another copy, unresolved V genes account for less than half of the shortfall, and the remainder is unexplained. For V, J and clone size, that table is used; D and trimming come from the DNA. This sample comprises under 200,000 clones, about three fifths of them detected only once. Roughly 0.85% of the sample belongs to the ten largest clones.

As to this clone: This receptor's antigen is unknown. Base qualities were left out, and no much larger clone turns up one base away.

In light of the paper, this sample's time point label describes: roughly 27 days on oral tofacitinib. Read against the paper, the sample's treatment or condition label means: oral pan-JAK inhibitor, 5-10 mg twice daily. Peripheral blood and lesional scalp punch biopsies were obtained from patients with alopecia areata. PBMCs were isolated by density centrifugation and stained for CD3, CD4 and CD8, after which CD4+ and CD8+ T cells were sorted on a FACSAria. The paper as a whole reports these results and caveats: With tofacitinib, both scalp clonality and the number of expanded CD8+ clones among the top 100 scalp clones went down significantly. Lesional scalp, especially in alopecia totalis/universalis, showed higher clonality and more expanded CD8+ clones than normal scalp, suggesting antigenic drive. Shared TCR sequences between patients were less evident than in mice, which may be partly attributable to HLA diversity in the patient population. Resident alphabeta T cells in normal human skin are also sequenced, complicating scalp TCR repertoire analysis, unlike mouse skin dominated by gammadelta T cells. Many expanded lesional clones were found to persist in scalp and blood during tofacitinib treatment, and relapse after treatment cessation may be partly explained by this persistence. Because the treated cohort was small and had just a single nonresponder, larger studies are needed to establish links between baseline CD8+ expansion and response.

The chain uses TRBV4-2 and TRBJ1-1; the D gene is perhaps TRBD1, from 6 matching bases. This receptor was taken from a human donor with alopecia areata. This specimen was CD4+ T cells sorted from blood, taken at week 4, from a patient treated with tofacitinib. CDR3 region: CASSQGQDFTEAFF. The sequence in DNA is TGTGCCAGCAGCCAAGGACAGGATTTCACTGAAGCTTTCTTT.